These 32 T cell receptor beta chains came from one sample sequenced in a study of beta chain features in type 1 diabetes (dated by TCRdb to 2016 to 2018). The library was produced with the immunoSEQ multiplex PCR assay. The entire isolated RNA was reverse transcribed using the High Capacity cDNA Reverse Transcription Kit, and thus expressed TCRB transcripts were sequenced. Not all clones reach the TCRdb copy of this immuneACCESS table, which keeps in-frame sequences only. Checked studies attribute under half of the gap to unresolved V genes and leave the rest unexplained. The table for this sample lists under 800,000 clones; roughly 16% of them were counted only once. 0.093% of the sample is in the top ten clones. Sequenced sample: naive CD4+ T cells from blood. In the paper's terms, the cell subset or site label means: true naive CD4+ T cells. The receptors here all came from a man younger than 30 in good health.

CDR3 sequence reads: CASSRVGTEAFF. CDR3 bases: TGTGCCAGCTCACGTGTTGGCACTGAAGCTTTCTTT. The rearrangement uses TRBV18 and TRBJ1-1; D gene uncertain. Trimming took 4 bases from V and 4 from J, leaving 7 bases between them. The CDR3 contains 12 residues. From germline, CDR1 is KGHSH and CDR2 LQKENI.

A few counts support this clone. This rearrangement joins TRBV30 to TRBJ1-6; the match to TRBD1 covers 10 bases. The CDR3 has 17 residues. Germline lookup yields CDR1 GTSNPN and CDR2 SVGIG (reference sequence). J gave up 1 base and V 1 base, and 4 bases lay outside the gene matches. The CDR3 loop reads CAWSGRQGASYNSPLHF. In DNA form, the CDR3 reads TGTGCCTGGAGTGGTCGACAGGGGGCTTCCTATAATTCACCCCTCCACTTT.

This clone was seen more than once but under ten times. The CDR3 coding sequence is TGTGCTAGTGGTTTTAGAGGGGAAGCTAACACCGGGGAGCTGTTTTTT. It codes for CASGFRGEANTGELFF. The chain is built from TRBV12-5 and TRBJ2-2; D possibly matches TRBD1 or TRBD2 (5 bases each). The germline V gene has CDR1 LGHNT and CDR2 FRNRAP. The germline V and J ends were trimmed by 3 bases and 2 bases, with 13 bases remaining between them. The length of the CDR3 is 16 residues. Full variable domain (missing parts from reference TRBV12-5 and TRBJ2-2): DARVTQTPRHKVTEMGQEVTMRCQPILGHNTVFWYRQTMMQGLELLAYFRNRAPLDDSGMPKDRFSAEMPDATLATLKIQPSEPRDSAVYFCASGFRGEANTGELFFGEGSRLTVL.

This chain connects TRBV4-1 to TRBJ2-7, with 8 positions matching TRBD1. V shed 3 bases, J shed 6 bases, and the junction held 1 base outside the gene matches. Germline lookup yields CDR1 MGHRA and CDR2 YSYEKL. This CDR3 region has 12 residues. The CDR3 loop reads CASSHGQGEQYF. DNA of the CDR3: TGCGCCAGCAGCCACGGACAGGGCGAGCAGTACTTC.

V usage is TRBV25-1 and J usage is TRBJ2-2; D may match TRBD1 or TRBD2 (5 bases each). Trimming took 3 bases from V and 1 from J, leaving 9 bases between them. CDR3 length: 15 residues. Germline-derived CDR1 and CDR2 are MGHDK and SYGVNS. For the CDR3, the DNA is TGTGCCAGCAGTGACCTGGGGGTGAACACCGGGGAGCTGTTTTTT. Its translation: CASSDLGVNTGELFF.

This clone has just a few counts. The V gene is TRBV6-1, the J gene TRBJ2-4, with D hard to call. This CDR3 is built from 15 residues. Germline CDR1 MNHNS, CDR2 SASEGT. V lost 6 bases and J lost 9, with 21 bases in between. The CDR3 DNA is TGTGCCAGCAGCCAACCCGGCGTAGTTTTCGGCATTCAGTACTTC. This sequence encodes CASSQPGVVFGIQYF.

This clone was observed a handful of times. The V gene is TRBV10-3, the J gene TRBJ2-7; possible D gene TRBD1, 6 bases. Trimming removed 7 bases from V and 4 bases from J, with 14 bases in between. CDR3 length: 13 residues. Germline CDR1 and CDR2: ENHRY and SYGVKD. CDR3 nucleotide sequence: TGTGCCATCACAGAACAGGGTTCGTACGAGCAGTACTTC. This gives the protein CAITEQGSYEQYF.

Note on this clone: At one end the junction does not follow the germline gene, possibly because of a read error. The rearrangement uses TRBV10-3 and TRBJ2-1; D possibly corresponds to TRBD2 (6 bases). The CDR3 extends over 14 amino acids. Germline CDR1 ENHRY, CDR2 SYGVKD. The CDR3 spells CASSYGTGVDEQFF. CDR3 coding DNA: TGTGCCAGCAGTTACGGAACGGGAGTTGATGAGCAGTTCTTC.

The V and J genes are TRBV18 and TRBJ1-1; unclear D gene. The CDR3 consists of 15 residues. V was trimmed by 2 bases and J by 1 base, leaving 11 bases between them. Per the germline V gene, CDR1 is KGHSH and CDR2 is LQKENI. The CDR3 reads CASSPGQERNTEAFF. The CDR3 region has the DNA TGTGCCAGCTCACCAGGGCAGGAGAGGAACACTGAAGCTTTCTTT.

This clone has a handful of counts. The CDR3 nucleotides read TGTGCCAGCAGTGAAGATTTTACTGGGGCCAACGTCCTGACTTTC. Translating gives CASSEDFTGANVLTF. The rearrangement uses TRBV25-1 and TRBJ2-6, with unresolved D. V lost 2 bases and J lost 2, with 7 bases in between. The CDR3 extends over 15 amino acids. Germline CDR1 is MGHDK and CDR2 is SYGVNS.

This clone came up a few times. The chain employs TRBV2 and TRBJ1-4; no clear D. Trimming shortened V by 4 bases and J by 0 bases, and 6 bases separated the two germline ends. The germline CDR1 and CDR2 sequences are SNHLY and FYNNEI. There are 14 residues in the CDR3. Here the CDR3 reads CASSAPATNEKLFF. Written as DNA, the CDR3 is TGTGCCAGCAGTGCGCCAGCAACTAATGAAAAACTGTTTTTT.

This clone came up a few times. V usage is TRBV6-5 and J usage is TRBJ1-6; no clear D gene. The germline CDR1 and CDR2 sequences are MNHEY and SVGAGI. Trimming took 5 bases from V and 0 from J, leaving 8 bases between them. The CDR3 spans 15 residues. The CDR3, as DNA: TGTGCCAGCAGTCTCGATAACTCCTATAATTCACCCCTCCACTTT. Translation: CASSLDNSYNSPLHF.

The V and J genes are TRBV5-1 and TRBJ2-3; D is perhaps TRBD1 or TRBD2 (5 bases each). Trimming stripped 10 bases from V and 3 bases from J, with 15 bases between. CDR1 SGHRS and CDR2 YFSETQ come from the germline V gene. The CDR3 has 13 amino acids. CDR3: CASRRGETDTQYF. The CDR3 bases are TGCGCCTCCCGGAGAGGGGAAACAGATACGCAGTATTTT.

This clone appeared a few times. This chain joins TRBV11-3 and TRBJ2-1, with D perhaps TRBD2 (6 bases). The CDR3 contains 15 residues. V gave up 1 base and J gave up 4 bases, with 11 bases separating them. The V gene's germline CDR1 is SGHNT and CDR2 YENEEA. CDR3: CASSLAEAGYNEQFF. DNA of the CDR3: TGTGCCAGCAGCTTAGCGGAGGCGGGATACAATGAGCAGTTCTTC.

This clone was seen more than once but under ten times. This chain uses TRBV7-2 with TRBJ2-2, with D unresolved. Germline CDR1 is SGHTA and CDR2 is FQGNSA. This CDR3 region has 15 residues. Trimming removed 2 bases from V and 3 bases from J, with 10 bases in between. CDR3 bases: TGTGCCAGCAGCTTATCTAGGGCCGACACCGGGGAGCTGTTTTTT. Protein: CASSLSRADTGELFF. Filled out from reference TRBV7-2 and TRBJ2-2, the complete variable domain reads GAGVSQSPSNKVTEKGKDVELRCDPISGHTALYWYRQSLGQGLEFLIYFQGNSAPDKSGLPSDRFSAERTGGSVSTLTIQRTQQEDSAVYLCASSLSRADTGELFFGEGSRLTVL.

This clone was seen a handful of times. CDR3 bases: TGTGCCAGCAGCTTCGCACAGGGGATGAACACTGAAGCTTTCTTT. Translating it yields CASSFAQGMNTEAFF. V and J are TRBV7-2 and TRBJ1-1; 7 nucleotides agree with TRBD1. Germline V gene sequence: CDR1 SGHTA, CDR2 FQGNSA. The CDR3 spans 15 residues. V shed 3 bases, J shed 0 bases, and the junction held 4 bases outside the gene matches.

This clone was picked up a small number of times. V is TRBV5-1 and J is TRBJ2-3; no definite D call. The length of the CDR3 is 13 residues. The V end was cut by 6 bases, the J end by 4 bases, with 12 bases between. CDR1 and CDR2 from the germline V gene are SGHRS and YFSETQ. CDR3 bases: TGCGCCAGCAACGAAGCCGGGTCAGATACGCAGTATTTT. Amino acids: CASNEAGSDTQYF.

V and J are TRBV11-3 and TRBJ2-3; no clear D gene. The CDR3 spans 12 residues. The V gene lost 5 bases and the J gene lost 6 bases, with 9 bases spanning the gap. Looked up from germline, CDR1 is SGHNT and CDR2 is YENEEA. The chain's CDR3 is CASSARVDTQYF. The DNA of the CDR3 is TGTGCCAGCAGCGCCCGGGTCGATACGCAGTATTTT.

This clone appeared a few times. The rearrangement joins TRBV20-1 to TRBJ1-3; D call uncertain. From germline, CDR1 is DFQATT and CDR2 SNEGSKA (reference sequence). The germline V and J ends were trimmed by 1 base and 3 bases, with 1 base remaining between them. The CDR3 extends over 11 amino acids. The CDR3 here is CSARVGNTIYF. Written as DNA, the CDR3 is TGCAGTGCTAGAGTTGGAAACACCATATATTTT.

This clone was counted only a few times. The rearrangement links TRBV7-2 to TRBJ2-5; D gene unclear. Trimming removed 1 base at V and 4 bases at J, with 7 bases between. CDR1 is SGHTA, CDR2 FQGNSA, per germline. CDR3 length equals 13 residues. CDR3 residues: CASSLGWSETQYF. CDR3 DNA sequence: TGTGCCAGCAGCTTAGGCTGGTCAGAGACCCAGTACTTC.

Worth noting for this clone: Its ends do not fully match the called genes, so a read error is possible. The chain links TRBV19 to TRBJ1-4; tentative D call: TRBD1 (5 bases). This CDR3 spans 11 amino acids. Germline-derived CDR1 and CDR2 are LNHDA and SQIVND (reference sequence). CDR3 region: CASGTAETLFF. The CDR3 DNA is TGTGCCAGTGGGACTGCAGAAACACTGTTTTTT.

The gene calls are TRBV25-1 and TRBJ2-3; 8 bases agree with TRBD1. The length of the CDR3 is 14 residues. Trimming at V came to 4 bases and at J to 6 bases, leaving 6 bases not matched to a gene. Germline V CDR1 and CDR2: MGHDK, SYGVNS. As DNA, the CDR3 is TGTGCCAGCAGTGCACCAGGGGGCGGGGATACGCAGTATTTT. It is translated as CASSAPGGGDTQYF.

J is TRBJ1-6 and V is TRBV6-5, with unresolved D. V lost 2 bases to trimming and J lost 6 bases, with 14 bases between them. Germline CDR1 MNHEY, CDR2 SVGAGI. This CDR3 region has 16 residues. The CDR3 DNA follows: TGTGCCAGCAGTTACGCCATTAAAGGGCCTAATTCACCCCTCCACTTT. Translating it yields CASSYAIKGPNSPLHF.

This clone came up a few times. This sequence joins TRBV4-3 and TRBJ1-6; maybe TRBD1 (5 bases). Germline assignment: CDR1 LGHNA and CDR2 YSLEER. The CDR3 loop spans 20 amino acids. The V end was cut by 7 bases, the J end by 14 bases, with 39 bases between. The CDR3 coding sequence is TGCGCCAGCATGCGGAATGTTGGTGGATCGGGGCTTGGGGCGGAGAGGACCCTCCACTTT. It codes for CASMRNVGGSGLGAERTLHF.

This chain joins TRBV25-1 and TRBJ2-7; 9 bases match TRBD2. Trimming cost V 6 bases and J 2 bases; bases outside gene matches: 5. Germline loops: CDR1 MGHDK, CDR2 SYGVNS. The CDR3 contains 14 residues. CDR3 in DNA: TGTGCCAGCAGATATAGCGGGAGACCCTACGAGCAGTACTTC. Its translation is CASRYSGRPYEQYF.

The gene calls are TRBV7-9 and TRBJ1-1; D is uncertain. There are 17 residues in the CDR3. Germline V gene data show CDR1 as SEHNR and CDR2 as FQNEAQ (reference sequence). Trimming left V 3 bases short and J 0 bases short, with 17 bases between. The CDR3 is CASSLGGSLTMNTEAFF. In nucleotides, the CDR3 is TGTGCCAGCAGCTTGGGTGGGAGCTTGACAATGAACACTGAAGCTTTCTTT.

CDR3 region: CASSFFGTSGYEQYF. DNA for the CDR3: TGTGCCAGCAGCTTTTTCGGGACTAGCGGCTACGAGCAGTACTTC. This sequence joins TRBV7-2 and TRBJ2-7, with 11 bases identical to TRBD2. V was clipped by 3 bases and J by 3 bases; unmatched bases: 4. Germline CDR1 is SGHTA and CDR2 is FQGNSA. CDR3 length: 15 residues.

This clone was seen a few times. Germline and junction disagree at one end, which may indicate a read error. In the same sample, other DNA sequences code for this CDR3. DNA for the CDR3: TGTGCCAGCAGCCCCCCCGGCGGGGGGGCCTATAATGAGCAGTTCTTC. The encoded protein is CASSPPGGGAYNEQFF. This chain connects TRBV7-3 to TRBJ2-1, with 9 bases fitting TRBD2. CDR3 length: 16 residues. Germline V CDR1 and CDR2: SGHTA, FQGTGA. Complete variable domain (other parts from reference TRBV7-3 and TRBJ2-1): GAGVSQTPSNKVTEKGKYVELRCDPISGHTALYWYRQSLGQGPEFLIYFQGTGAADDSGLPNDRFFAVRPEGSVSTLKIQRTERGDSAVYLCASSPPGGGAYNEQFFGPGTRLTVL.

The rearrangement links TRBV4-3 to TRBJ2-3; D gene ambiguous. V lost 0 bases to trimming and J lost 7 bases, with 5 bases between them. This CDR3 has 12 amino acids. Germline loops: CDR1 LGHNA, CDR2 YSLEER. This CDR3 reads CASSQDRYTQYF. The CDR3 nucleotides read TGCGCCAGCAGCCAAGATCGGTATACGCAGTATTTT.

The chain has TRBV11-2 and TRBJ1-4; D is undetermined. Trimming removed 1 base at V and 8 bases at J, with 11 bases between. Germline CDR1 is SGHAT and CDR2 is FQNNGV. The CDR3 covers 14 residues. The CDR3 sequence is CASSLVRRHEKLFF. The CDR3 DNA sequence: TGTGCCAGCAGCTTAGTCCGTCGGCACGAAAAACTGTTTTTT.

The rearrangement uses TRBV14 and TRBJ2-6, with 7 positions matching TRBD1. Germline CDR1 SGHDN, CDR2 FVKESK. This CDR3 comprises 18 residues. Trimming took 1 base from V and 2 from J; bases not matched to a gene: 8. CDR3 coding DNA: TGTGCCAGCAGCCAAGTGCTCGGCAGGGGGACTGGGGCCAACGTCCTGACTTTC. Translation gives CASSQVLGRGTGANVLTF.

This clone was counted only a few times. This rearrangement joins TRBV18 to TRBJ1-3; 12 bases match TRBD1. Per germline, CDR1 KGHSH and CDR2 LQKENI. The CDR3 length is 15 residues. The trim removed 3 bases at V and 7 bases at J, leaving 4 bases unmatched. CDR3 region: CASSPTGTGGNTIYF. The CDR3 DNA follows: TGTGCCAGCTCACCGACCGGGACAGGGGGCAACACCATATATTTT.